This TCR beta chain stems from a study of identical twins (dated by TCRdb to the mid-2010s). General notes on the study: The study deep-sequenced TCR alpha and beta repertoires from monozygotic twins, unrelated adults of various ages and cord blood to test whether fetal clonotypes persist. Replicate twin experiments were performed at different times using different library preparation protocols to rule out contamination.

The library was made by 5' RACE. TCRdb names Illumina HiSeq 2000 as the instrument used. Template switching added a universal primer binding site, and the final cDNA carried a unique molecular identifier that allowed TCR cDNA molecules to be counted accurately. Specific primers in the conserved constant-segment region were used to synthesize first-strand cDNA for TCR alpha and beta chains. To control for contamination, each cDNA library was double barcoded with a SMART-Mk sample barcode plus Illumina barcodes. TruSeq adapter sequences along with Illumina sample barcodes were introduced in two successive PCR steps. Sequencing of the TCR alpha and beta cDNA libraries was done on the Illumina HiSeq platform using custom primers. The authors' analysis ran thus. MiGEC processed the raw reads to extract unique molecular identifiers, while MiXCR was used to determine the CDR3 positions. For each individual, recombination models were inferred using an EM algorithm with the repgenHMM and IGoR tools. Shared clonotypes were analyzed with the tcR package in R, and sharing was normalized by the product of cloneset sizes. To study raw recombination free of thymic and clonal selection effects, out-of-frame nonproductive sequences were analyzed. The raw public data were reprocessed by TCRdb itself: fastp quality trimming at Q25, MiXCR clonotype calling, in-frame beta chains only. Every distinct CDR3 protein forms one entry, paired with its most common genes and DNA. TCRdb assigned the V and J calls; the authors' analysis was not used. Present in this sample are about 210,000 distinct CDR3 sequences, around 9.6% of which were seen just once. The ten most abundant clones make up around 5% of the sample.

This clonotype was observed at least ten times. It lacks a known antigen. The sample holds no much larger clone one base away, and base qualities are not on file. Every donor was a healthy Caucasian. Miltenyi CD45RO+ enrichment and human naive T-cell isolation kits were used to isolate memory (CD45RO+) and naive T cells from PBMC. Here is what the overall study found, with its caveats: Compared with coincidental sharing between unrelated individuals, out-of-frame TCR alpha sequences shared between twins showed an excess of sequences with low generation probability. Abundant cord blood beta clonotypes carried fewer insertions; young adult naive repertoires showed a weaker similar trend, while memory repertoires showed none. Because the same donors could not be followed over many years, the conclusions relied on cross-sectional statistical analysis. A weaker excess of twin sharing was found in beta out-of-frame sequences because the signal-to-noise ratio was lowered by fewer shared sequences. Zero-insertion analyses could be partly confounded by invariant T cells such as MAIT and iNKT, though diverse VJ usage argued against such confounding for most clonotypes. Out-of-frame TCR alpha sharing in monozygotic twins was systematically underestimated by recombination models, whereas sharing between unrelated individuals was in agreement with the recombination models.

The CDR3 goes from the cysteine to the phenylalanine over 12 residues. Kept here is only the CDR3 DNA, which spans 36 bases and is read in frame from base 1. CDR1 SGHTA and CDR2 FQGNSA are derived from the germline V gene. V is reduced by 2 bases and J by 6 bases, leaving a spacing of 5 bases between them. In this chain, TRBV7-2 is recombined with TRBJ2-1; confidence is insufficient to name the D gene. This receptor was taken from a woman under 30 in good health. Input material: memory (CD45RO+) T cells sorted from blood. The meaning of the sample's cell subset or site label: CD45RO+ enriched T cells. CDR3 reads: CASSLWGNEQFF. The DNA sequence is TGTGCCAGCAGCTTATGGGGCAATGAGCAGTTCTTC.